This T cell receptor (beta chain) was documented in a study of identical twins. This CDR3 is built from 15 residues. With 3 bases removed from V and 5 bases from J, the gap between germline ends came to 19 bases. Germline CDR1 DFQATT, CDR2 SNEGSKA (reference sequence). TCRdb fed the 5' RACE reads into MiXCR, producing one record per CDR3 protein. The sample lists around 550,000 distinct CDR3 sequences, approximately 16% occurring once. These data were likewise used in another study, on yellow fever vaccine responses in identical twins.

The chain carries TRBV20-1 and TRBJ2-5; D assignment may be TRBD1 or TRBD2 (6 bases each). The clonotype was recovered from a woman aged 18-29 years in good health. Sequencing used CD4+ T cells sorted from blood. As DNA, the CDR3 is TGCAGTGCTAGGGAGACAGGACAAAGCGGGGAGACCCAGTACTTC. This codes for CSARETGQSGETQYF.